This T cell receptor (beta chain) was captured by sequencing in a study of chemoradiotherapy in HPV16-positive cancers. Study conclusions and caveats: Candidate HPV-specific clones and E7-related TCR motifs grew in tumor during treatment.

On this clone itself: What it binds is not known.

Germline-derived CDR1 and CDR2 are SGDLS and YYNGEE. CDR3 size: 17 residues. Deletions cut 4 bases from V and 1 base from J, with 19 bases between. The method was immunoSEQ multiplex PCR; TCRdb's version includes in-frame clones alone and lacks a portion of them. The sample lists roughly 21,000 clones; more than 70% were seen once. Sample: blood, taken from a patient who underwent chemoradiotherapy. This chain connects TRBV9 to TRBJ2-3; D ambiguous. This TCR was recovered from a human donor with HPV-associated anogenital cancer. The chain's CDR3 is CASSFGLVGGGTDTQYF. CDR3 DNA sequence: TGTGCCAGCAGCTTCGGCCTAGTTGGTGGCGGCACAGATACGCAGTATTTT.